These T cell receptor beta chains were read from a single sample in a study of blood T cell repertoires in COVID-19. TCRdb's copy holds only in-frame clones and misses some; the assay was immunoSEQ multiplex PCR. The sample has fewer than 300,000 clones, under 90% seen once; the top ten hold 8% to 9.5%. The sequenced sample consisted of peripheral blood. These receptor sequences come from a woman in her fifties or sixties who had recovered from COVID-19. The CDR3 runs from the conserved cysteine through the conserved F or W. Each record gives: clone size, V gene, CDR3 length, D gene, J gene, CDR3 protein, CDR3 DNA. A D gene is named only where the DNA matches it firmly. Where a row states a size, it is once, few, many or the class of an expanded clone; other rows omit it.

abundance: NA
v_gene: TRBV9
len: 15
d_gene: TRBD1
j_gene: TRBJ2-7
CDR3aa: CASSASGTGIYEQYF
CDR3nt: TGTGCCAGCAGCGCCTCCGGGACAGGGATCTACGAGCAGTACTTC

abundance: NA
v_gene: TRBV11-2
len: 16
d_gene: TRBD2
j_gene: TRBJ2-1
CDR3aa: CASSLIRLAGGREQFF
CDR3nt: TGTGCCAGCAGCTTAATTAGGCTAGCGGGAGGGCGTGAGCAGTTCTTC

abundance: NA
v_gene: TRBV18
len: 13
d_gene: NA
j_gene: TRBJ1-1
CDR3aa: CASSSGVNTEAFF
CDR3nt: TGTGCCAGCTCGTCGGGAGTGAACACTGAAGCTTTCTTT

abundance: few
v_gene: TRBV2
len: 15
d_gene: NA
j_gene: TRBJ2-3
CDR3aa: CASSEQRLNTDTQYF
CDR3nt: TGTGCCAGCAGTGAACAGCGGCTCAACACAGATACGCAGTATTTT

abundance: NA
v_gene: TRBV27
len: 15
d_gene: NA
j_gene: TRBJ2-2
CDR3aa: CASNARSGTWGELFF
CDR3nt: TGTGCCAGCAACGCCCGATCCGGGACTTGGGGGGAGCTGTTTTTT

abundance: NA
v_gene: TRBV30
len: 14
d_gene: TRBD1
j_gene: TRBJ1-3
CDR3aa: CASSTGLGGNTIYF
CDR3nt: TGTGCCAGCTCGACAGGGCTGGGAGGAAACACCATATATTTT

abundance: NA
v_gene: TRBV27
len: 14
d_gene: TRBD2
j_gene: TRBJ2-7
CDR3aa: CASSFTSGYYEQYF
CDR3nt: TGTGCCAGCAGTTTCACTAGCGGTTACTACGAGCAGTACTTC

abundance: NA
v_gene: TRBV6-2/TRBV6-3
len: 15
d_gene: TRBD2
j_gene: TRBJ2-7
CDR3aa: CASSLQPGGVYEQYF
CDR3nt: TGTGCCAGCAGCTTACAACCGGGGGGGGTCTACGAGCAGTACTTC

abundance: NA
v_gene: TRBV7-3
len: 14
d_gene: NA
j_gene: TRBJ2-2
CDR3aa: CASSFSLLGGELFF
CDR3nt: TGTGCCAGCAGCTTCTCTCTCCTCGGCGGGGAGCTGTTTTTT

abundance: NA
v_gene: TRBV27
len: 17
d_gene: TRBD1
j_gene: TRBJ2-2
CDR3aa: CASKNRTGWTNTGELFF
CDR3nt: TGTGCCAGCAAGAATCGGACAGGGTGGACGAACACCGGGGAGCTGTTTTTT

abundance: NA
v_gene: TRBV4-2
len: 15
d_gene: NA
j_gene: TRBJ2-7
CDR3aa: CASSILEAGRGEQYF
CDR3nt: TGTGCCAGCAGCATCCTCGAGGCGGGTCGGGGTGAGCAGTACTTC

abundance: NA
v_gene: TRBV11-2
len: 17
d_gene: NA
j_gene: TRBJ1-1
CDR3aa: CASSLMGAGLRNTEAFF
CDR3nt: TGTGCCAGCAGCTTAATGGGGGCGGGTCTTCGAAACACTGAAGCTTTCTTT

abundance: NA
v_gene: TRBV6-4
len: 13
d_gene: NA
j_gene: TRBJ1-1
CDR3aa: CASRTGAGTEAFF
CDR3nt: TGTGCCAGCCGTACCGGTGCGGGGACTGAAGCTTTCTTT

abundance: NA
v_gene: TRBV5-1
len: 16
d_gene: TRBD1
j_gene: TRBJ1-1
CDR3aa: CASTWGGTGGNTEAFF
CDR3nt: TGCGCCAGCACCTGGGGCGGGACAGGGGGCAACACTGAAGCTTTCTTT

abundance: once
v_gene: TRBV27
len: 17
d_gene: TRBD2
j_gene: TRBJ2-2
CDR3aa: CASSLSSGLAGAGELFF
CDR3nt: TGTGCCAGCAGTTTATCGAGCGGACTAGCGGGAGCCGGGGAGCTGTTTTTT

abundance: NA
v_gene: TRBV7-2
len: 16
d_gene: NA
j_gene: TRBJ1-4
CDR3aa: CASSFLSRGGNEKLFF
CDR3nt: TGTGCCAGCAGCTTTCTGTCGAGGGGAGGTAATGAAAAACTGTTTTTT

abundance: NA
v_gene: TRBV20-1
len: 11
d_gene: TRBD1
j_gene: TRBJ2-5
CDR3aa: CSASAQGDQYF
CDR3nt: TGCAGTGCTAGTGCACAGGGGGACCAGTACTTC

abundance: once
v_gene: TRBV11-2
len: 14
d_gene: NA
j_gene: TRBJ2-7
CDR3aa: CASSLGGSSYEQYF
CDR3nt: TGTGCCAGCAGCTTAGGAGGGAGCTCCTACGAGCAGTACTTC

abundance: NA
v_gene: TRBV27
len: 15
d_gene: TRBD2
j_gene: TRBJ2-5
CDR3aa: CASSLGRGGTETQYF
CDR3nt: TGTGCCAGCAGTTTAGGACGGGGGGGTACGGAGACCCAGTACTTC

abundance: NA
v_gene: TRBV6-5
len: 14
d_gene: TRBD1
j_gene: TRBJ1-1
CDR3aa: CASTRLQGWAEAFF
CDR3nt: TGTGCCAGCACTAGATTACAGGGGTGGGCTGAAGCTTTCTTT

abundance: NA
v_gene: TRBV5-1
len: 14
d_gene: TRBD1
j_gene: TRBJ2-5
CDR3aa: CASSIRTGRETQYF
CDR3nt: TGCGCCAGCAGCATCCGGACAGGTAGAGAGACCCAGTACTTC

abundance: once
v_gene: TRBV28
len: 11
d_gene: TRBD1
j_gene: TRBJ1-2
CDR3aa: CASGDRGGYTF
CDR3nt: TGTGCCAGCGGGGACAGGGGAGGCTACACCTTC

abundance: NA
v_gene: TRBV20-1
len: 14
d_gene: NA
j_gene: TRBJ2-5
CDR3aa: CSASSGGGSGPQYF
CDR3nt: TGCAGTGCTAGTTCCGGCGGGGGCTCTGGGCCCCAGTACTTC

abundance: NA
v_gene: TRBV7-8
len: 14
d_gene: NA
j_gene: TRBJ1-5
CDR3aa: CASSPVDSNQPQHF
CDR3nt: TGTGCCAGCAGCCCGGTTGATAGCAATCAGCCCCAGCATTTT

abundance: few
v_gene: TRBV6-2/TRBV6-3
len: 17
d_gene: NA
j_gene: TRBJ2-3
CDR3aa: CASSSPGTSKGTDTQYF
CDR3nt: TGTGCCAGCAGCTCCCCCGGGACATCTAAGGGCACAGATACGCAGTATTTT

abundance: NA
v_gene: TRBV7-3
len: 18
d_gene: TRBD1
j_gene: TRBJ2-6
CDR3aa: CASSPFWDRVSGANVLTF
CDR3nt: TGTGCCAGCAGCCCTTTTTGGGACAGGGTTTCTGGGGCCAACGTCCTGACTTTC

abundance: NA
v_gene: TRBV7-8
len: 14
d_gene: NA
j_gene: TRBJ1-4
CDR3aa: CASSLTATNEKLFF
CDR3nt: TGTGCCAGCAGCTTAACAGCAACTAATGAAAAACTGTTTTTT

abundance: NA
v_gene: TRBV4-3
len: 16
d_gene: TRBD2
j_gene: TRBJ2-5
CDR3aa: CASRRTSGGLQETQYF
CDR3nt: TGCGCCAGCAGACGGACTAGCGGGGGGTTGCAAGAGACCCAGTACTTC

abundance: NA
v_gene: TRBV4-2
len: 18
d_gene: TRBD2
j_gene: TRBJ2-7
CDR3aa: CASSQVGSGNWGNYEQYF
CDR3nt: TGTGCCAGCAGCCAAGTTGGTAGCGGGAATTGGGGGAACTACGAGCAGTACTTC

abundance: NA
v_gene: TRBV5-1
len: 14
d_gene: NA
j_gene: TRBJ2-2
CDR3aa: CASRGGPDAGELFF
CDR3nt: TGCGCCAGCAGGGGGGGTCCAGACGCCGGGGAGCTGTTTTTT

abundance: NA
v_gene: TRBV18
len: 16
d_gene: NA
j_gene: TRBJ2-5
CDR3aa: CASSPRVGAAGETQYF
CDR3nt: TGTGCCAGCTCACCAAGGGTAGGTGCGGCGGGAGAGACCCAGTACTTC

abundance: NA
v_gene: TRBV18
len: 13
d_gene: TRBD1
j_gene: TRBJ2-7
CDR3aa: CASSPFDRDEQYF
CDR3nt: TGTGCCAGCTCACCATTCGACAGGGACGAGCAGTACTTC

abundance: NA
v_gene: TRBV5-1
len: 13
d_gene: TRBD1
j_gene: TRBJ1-4
CDR3aa: CASSITDREKLFF
CDR3nt: TGCGCCAGCAGCATCACGGACAGGGAGAAACTGTTTTTT

abundance: NA
v_gene: TRBV7-2
len: 13
d_gene: NA
j_gene: TRBJ2-5
CDR3aa: CASSLQGLETQYF
CDR3nt: TGTGCCAGCAGCTTACAGGGGTTGGAGACCCAGTACTTC

abundance: NA
v_gene: TRBV29-1
len: 10
d_gene: TRBD1
j_gene: TRBJ1-2
CDR3aa: CSVGQGGYTF
CDR3nt: TGCAGCGTTGGACAGGGTGGCTACACCTTC

abundance: NA
v_gene: TRBV7-6
len: 15
d_gene: TRBD2
j_gene: TRBJ2-7
CDR3aa: CASSKGGGRADEQYF
CDR3nt: TGTGCCAGCAGCAAGGGGGGCGGGAGGGCCGACGAGCAGTACTTC

abundance: NA
v_gene: TRBV28
len: 19
d_gene: TRBD1
j_gene: TRBJ2-3
CDR3aa: CASSLGKPAGTGSTDTQYF
CDR3nt: TGTGCCAGCAGTTTAGGGAAACCGGCCGGGACAGGGAGCACAGATACGCAGTATTTT

abundance: NA
v_gene: TRBV5-1
len: 13
d_gene: NA
j_gene: TRBJ2-1
CDR3aa: CASSSRGDNEQFF
CDR3nt: TGCGCCAGCAGCTCCAGGGGCGACAATGAGCAGTTCTTC

abundance: NA
v_gene: TRBV5-4
len: 13
d_gene: TRBD2
j_gene: TRBJ2-5
CDR3aa: CASSIAGEKTQYF
CDR3nt: TGTGCCAGCAGTATAGCGGGGGAAAAGACCCAGTACTTC

abundance: once
v_gene: TRBV6-2/TRBV6-3
len: 14
d_gene: TRBD1
j_gene: TRBJ1-1
CDR3aa: CASSYSGQANEAFF
CDR3nt: TGTGCCAGCAGTTACTCGGGACAGGCAAACGAAGCTTTCTTT

abundance: NA
v_gene: TRBV6-5
len: 13
d_gene: NA
j_gene: TRBJ2-7
CDR3aa: CASGLASYYEQYF
CDR3nt: TGTGCCAGCGGATTAGCGAGCTACTACGAGCAGTACTTC

abundance: NA
v_gene: TRBV6-5
len: 13
d_gene: TRBD1
j_gene: TRBJ1-1
CDR3aa: CASRRDRETEAFF
CDR3nt: TGTGCCAGCAGGAGGGACAGGGAAACTGAAGCTTTCTTT

abundance: NA
v_gene: TRBV7-9
len: 15
d_gene: TRBD2
j_gene: TRBJ2-7
CDR3aa: CASSLAGSGRYEQYF
CDR3nt: TGTGCCAGCAGCTTAGCGGGTAGCGGGAGATACGAGCAGTACTTC

abundance: NA
v_gene: TRBV18
len: 12
d_gene: TRBD2
j_gene: TRBJ2-1
CDR3aa: CASSLSGGEQFF
CDR3nt: TGTGCCAGCTCACTTAGCGGGGGTGAGCAGTTCTTC

abundance: NA
v_gene: TRBV28
len: 15
d_gene: NA
j_gene: TRBJ1-4
CDR3aa: CASSFYGSTNEKLFF
CDR3nt: TGTGCCAGCAGTTTTTACGGGTCAACTAATGAAAAACTGTTTTTT

abundance: NA
v_gene: TRBV25-1
len: 14
d_gene: NA
j_gene: TRBJ2-1
CDR3aa: CASSGAGNYNEQFF
CDR3nt: TGTGCCAGCAGTGGGGCGGGGAACTACAATGAGCAGTTCTTC

abundance: NA
v_gene: TRBV4-3
len: 15
d_gene: NA
j_gene: TRBJ2-3
CDR3aa: CASSQESLTGDTQYF
CDR3nt: TGCGCCAGCAGCCAAGAGTCCTTAACAGGGGATACGCAGTATTTT

abundance: NA
v_gene: TRBV6-5
len: 15
d_gene: TRBD1
j_gene: TRBJ1-5
CDR3aa: CASNPRQGLNQPQHF
CDR3nt: TGTGCCAGCAATCCTCGACAGGGACTCAATCAGCCCCAGCATTTT

abundance: few
v_gene: TRBV5-4
len: 14
d_gene: TRBD2
j_gene: TRBJ2-3
CDR3aa: CASSPGGRTDTQYF
CDR3nt: TGTGCCAGCAGCCCCGGCGGGAGGACAGATACGCAGTATTTT

abundance: NA
v_gene: TRBV28
len: 21
d_gene: TRBD1
j_gene: TRBJ1-4
CDR3aa: CASSLHEGTGLQRGISEKLFF
CDR3nt: TGTGCCAGCAGTTTGCACGAGGGGACAGGGCTTCAAAGGGGGATTAGTGAAAAACTGTTTTTT

abundance: NA
v_gene: TRBV6-6
len: 16
d_gene: TRBD2
j_gene: TRBJ2-1
CDR3aa: CASSGGTSGRGNEQFF
CDR3nt: TGTGCCAGCAGTGGGGGGACTAGCGGGAGGGGCAATGAGCAGTTCTTC

abundance: NA
v_gene: TRBV21-1
len: 16
d_gene: NA
j_gene: TRBJ2-7
CDR3aa: CDPQPRPDRASYEQYF
CDR3nt: TGTGACCCGCAGCCTCGGCCGGACAGAGCCTCATACGAGCAGTACTTC

abundance: NA
v_gene: TRBV19
len: 13
d_gene: NA
j_gene: TRBJ2-1
CDR3aa: CASSINYGNEQFF
CDR3nt: TGTGCCAGTAGTATAAACTACGGAAATGAGCAGTTCTTC